The 21 T cell receptor beta chains listed next were all sequenced from one sample in a study of vaccination and CD4 T cells after COVID-19. Their antigens remain unidentified. The treatment here: roughly 10-day PBMC culture with coronavirus spike peptide pools or control peptides (ViraFEST assay). CD4+ T lymphocytes from the unexposed donor were collected before the COVID-19 pandemic (2011-2018). The Oncomine TCR Beta short-read assay was applied to DNA of cultured CD4+ T cells. TCRdb recomputed calls from the PCR reads with MiXCR, one row per CDR3 protein. Found here are about 6,900 distinct CDR3 sequences, 52% of them singletons; the top ten hold approximately 31%. Material for sequencing was CD4+ T cells from blood, cultured in vitro. Receptors originate from a human donor in good health.

The sample holds a few counts of this clonotype. The chain recombines TRBV27 with TRBJ1-2; D is ambiguous. The CDR3 covers 18 residues. CDR1 is MNHEY, CDR2 SMNVEV, per germline (reference sequence). Trimming shortened V by 5 bases and J by 2 bases, and 24 bases separated the two germline ends. CDR3 DNA sequence: TGTGCCAGCAGTCTCTTACCCCCCTCGGAGTCGGAAAACTATGGCTACACCTTC. The encoded protein is CASSLLPPSESENYGYTF.

The rearrangement links TRBV5-5 to TRBJ2-6; possibly TRBD1 or TRBD2 for D (5 bases each). The germline V gene has CDR1 SGHKS and CDR2 YYEKEE (reference sequence). V gave up 4 bases and J gave up 4 bases, with 18 bases separating them. The CDR3 consists of 17 residues. The CDR3, as DNA: TGTGCCAGCAGCCCCGGGACGGACTCTGGCGGGGCCAACGTCCTGACTTTC. It yields the protein CASSPGTDSGGANVLTF.

The rearrangement links TRBV27 to TRBJ1-5; D is unresolved. V was trimmed by 5 bases and J by 4 bases, leaving 15 bases between them. Germline assignment: CDR1 MNHEY and CDR2 SMNVEV (reference sequence). This CDR3 comprises 15 residues. The DNA for the CDR3 is TGTGCCAGCAGTGCGGGCCAGGTACCTAATCAGCCCCAGCATTTT. Translated: CASSAGQVPNQPQHF.

The V gene is TRBV7-9, the J gene TRBJ1-2; no definite D call. The V end lost 2 bases, the J end lost 7 bases, and 8 bases lay between the germline ends. CDR3 length: 12 residues. The V gene's germline CDR1 is SEHNR and CDR2 FQNEAQ (reference sequence). Here the CDR3 reads CASSLMDVGYTF. The CDR3 region has the DNA TGTGCCAGCAGCTTAATGGACGTTGGCTACACCTTC.

In its sample, this clonotype was seen once. The J gene is TRBJ2-7, the V gene TRBV5-4; 15 positions match TRBD2. Losses at the gene ends were 4 bases for V and 4 bases for J; bases not matched to a gene: 9. The germline V gene encodes CDR1 SGHNT and CDR2 YYREEE (reference sequence). This CDR3 is 17 amino acids long. For the CDR3, the DNA is TGTGCCAGCAGCCCCCCGGGACTAGCGGGAGGCCCGTACGAGCAGTACTTC. Translated, it gives CASSPPGLAGGPYEQYF.

The chain combines TRBV28 with TRBJ1-2; 8 bases are a match to TRBD1. Germline values: CDR1 MDHEN, CDR2 SYDVKM. V shed 6 bases, J shed 3 bases, and the junction held 9 bases outside the gene matches. There are 15 residues in the CDR3. The CDR3: CASRRGRGLDYGYTF. CDR3 coding DNA: TGTGCCAGCAGGCGGGGCAGGGGGCTGGACTATGGCTACACCTTC.

J is TRBJ2-3 and V is TRBV5-8; 13 bases agree with TRBD2. The germline CDR1 and CDR2 sequences are SGHTS and YDEGEE. CDR3 length: 15 residues. J lost 6 bases, V lost 4 bases, and 5 bases had no gene match. CDR3: CASSLGLAGDDTQYF. CDR3 bases: TGTGCCAGCAGCCTTGGACTAGCGGGAGACGATACGCAGTATTTT.

This chain links TRBV6-1 with TRBJ1-2, with D possibly TRBD1 on 5 matching bases. Germline V gene sequence: CDR1 MNHNS, CDR2 SASEGT. The CDR3 contains 13 residues. The V end lost 7 bases, the J end lost 6 bases, and 15 bases lay between the germline ends. The CDR3 DNA sequence: TGTGCCAGCACCCCGGGGGGGGTGAATGGCTACACCTTC. It specifies CASTPGGVNGYTF.

The chain recombines TRBV7-8 with TRBJ2-7; TRBD2 agrees at 7 bases. The CDR3 has 14 amino acids. With 3 bases clipped from V and 2 bases from J, the junction kept 4 bases outside the gene matches. Per germline, CDR1 SGHVS and CDR2 FQNEAQ. Here the CDR3 DNA reads TGTGCCAGCAGCTTCCCGGGAGGCACCTACGAGCAGTACTTC. This encodes CASSFPGGTYEQYF.

The rearrangement joins TRBV19 to TRBJ1-5; D perhaps matches TRBD1 (5 bases). V was cut by 10 bases and J by 7 bases, with 14 bases left in between. The CDR3 has 12 residues. CDR1 is LNHDA and CDR2 is SQIVND in the germline V gene (reference sequence). CDR3 protein: CATNTGGQPQHF. The CDR3 DNA follows: TGTGCCACCAACACGGGGGGACAGCCCCAGCATTTT.

Only a few counts were recorded for this clonotype. The V and J genes are TRBV27 and TRBJ1-5; D not resolved. The V gene lost 2 bases and the J gene lost 7 bases, with 9 bases spanning the gap. The CDR3 extends over 13 amino acids. Germline values: CDR1 MNHEY, CDR2 SMNVEV (reference sequence). The CDR3 bases are TGTGCCAGCAGTTTAAAAATTACCCAGCCCCAGCATTTT. Translated, it gives CASSLKITQPQHF.

Worth noting for this clonotype: The junction does not match germline at one end; this may be a read error. The V gene is TRBV4-3, the J gene TRBJ1-2, with 7 bases matching TRBD1. Germline loops: CDR1 LGHNA, CDR2 YSLEER. The CDR3 extends over 16 amino acids. The CDR3 is CASSPTPGTDNYGHTF. The CDR3 nucleotides are TGCGCCAGCAGCCCGACTCCCGGGACAGACAACTATGGCCACACCTTC.

This chain uses TRBV25-1 with TRBJ1-2; D unresolved. V lost 2 bases, J lost 6 bases, and 4 bases lay in between. CDR1 is MGHDK and CDR2 is SYGVNS in the germline V gene. The CDR3 runs 11 residues. The CDR3 sequence: CASSEGDGYTF. In nucleotides, the CDR3 is TGTGCCAGCAGTGAAGGAGATGGCTACACCTTC.

V usage is TRBV20-1 and J usage is TRBJ1-3; maybe TRBD1 (6 bases). Per the germline V gene, CDR1 is DFQATT and CDR2 is SNEGSKA (reference sequence). The CDR3 sequence is 15 residues long. V shed 0 bases and J shed 4 bases, with 13 bases lying between them. CDR3 bases: TGCAGTGCTAGAGACTCAGGGGTACCCGGAAACACCATATATTTT. Its translation is CSARDSGVPGNTIYF.

The chain recombines TRBV4-3 with TRBJ2-2; no definite D call. The germline CDR1 and CDR2 sequences are LGHNA and YSLEER. With 5 bases removed from V and 6 bases from J, the gap between germline ends came to 10 bases. The CDR3 is 13 residues long. The CDR3 is CASSSSSSGELFF. CDR3 DNA sequence: TGCGCCAGCAGCAGTTCGTCGTCCGGGGAGCTGTTTTTT.

CDR3 DNA: TGTGCCAGCAGCCCCGCGGGGTCGGGGGGGGCTTTACAGAATACGCAGTATTTT. This encodes CASSPAGSGGALQNTQYF. The chain uses TRBV14 and TRBJ2-3, with 8 bases identical to TRBD2. J gave up 7 bases and V 4 bases, and 19 bases lay outside the gene matches. From germline, CDR1 is SGHDN and CDR2 FVKESK. This CDR3 has 18 residues.

This CDR3 is CASSIRDSYNEQFF. In DNA, the CDR3 is TGTGCCAGTAGTATTAGGGACTCCTACAATGAGCAGTTCTTC. The J gene is TRBJ2-1, the V gene TRBV19; D remains unclear. Germline-derived CDR1 and CDR2 are LNHDA and SQIVND (reference sequence). This CDR3 has 14 amino acids. Trimming shortened V by 3 bases and J by 0 bases, and 6 bases separated the two germline ends.

V is TRBV7-2 and J is TRBJ1-2; perhaps TRBD1 as D (5 bases). The germline CDR1 and CDR2 sequences are SGHTA and FQGNSA. The CDR3 length is 15 residues. Between the trimmed V and J ends, which lost 0 bases and 4 bases, there was a span of 12 bases. CDR3 nucleotides: TGTGCCAGCAGCTTAGCTCAGGGTGCCCTCTATGGCTACACCTTC. Its protein is CASSLAQGALYGYTF.

This clonotype was seen once. The chain links TRBV6-2 or TRBV6-3 to TRBJ2-1; 11 bases agree with TRBD1. The V gene end was trimmed by 4 bases and the J gene end by 0 bases; junction bases not matched to a gene: 2. CDR3 length equals 16 residues. Germline values: CDR1 MNHEY, CDR2 SVGEGT. In nucleotides, the CDR3 is TGTGCCAGCAGTTGGGGGACAGGGGGCTCCTACAATGAGCAGTTCTTC. Translated, it gives CASSWGTGGSYNEQFF.

V and J are TRBV30 and TRBJ1-3; D is unclear. Trimming stripped 2 bases from V and 0 bases from J, with 14 bases between. The germline CDR1 and CDR2 sequences are GTSNPN and SVGIG (reference sequence). The CDR3 runs to 16 residues. CDR3 coding DNA: TGTGCCTGGAGTTCAGCGATTTCAAGCTCTGGAAACACCATATATTTT. Translation: CAWSSAISSSGNTIYF.

The chain is built from TRBV6-1 and TRBJ1-1; the match to TRBD1 covers 7 bases. Trimming removed 8 bases from V and 10 bases from J; junction bases left unmatched: 10. Germline loops: CDR1 MNHNS, CDR2 SASEGT. There are 12 residues in the CDR3. Here the CDR3 DNA reads TGTGCCAGCTGGTCGGTTCAGGGGGGAGCTTTCTTT. Its translation: CASWSVQGGAFF.